These 10 T cell receptor beta chains originate from one sample sequenced in a study of identical twins' blood T cells. TCRdb fed the 5' RACE reads into MiXCR, producing one record per CDR3 protein. The repertoire consists of roughly 380,000 distinct CDR3 sequences, with over 25% occurring once and the leading ten covering 5.5% to 7%. Sequencing input: PBMCs. The receptors were sampled from a woman aged 18-50 years in good health.

A few counts support this clonotype. The CDR3 sequence: CASSPLIDGREQAFF. CDR3 DNA sequence: TGTGCCAGCTCACCGCTAATAGACGGACGCGAGCAAGCTTTCTTT. The chain employs TRBV18 and TRBJ1-1; D unresolved. Trimming pared 3 bases from V and 9 bases from J, leaving 20 bases between. The V gene's germline CDR1 is KGHSH and CDR2 LQKENI. The CDR3 extends over 15 amino acids.

V gene TRBV7-2 combines with J gene TRBJ1-4; D is ambiguous. Germline V CDR1 and CDR2: SGHTA, FQGNSA. The CDR3 extends over 20 amino acids. The V end lost 2 bases, the J end lost 0 bases, and 22 bases lay between the germline ends. The CDR3 DNA sequence: TGTGCCAGCAGCTTAATTGGAAATATGGCCGATGCTGCAACTAATGAAAAACTGTTTTTT. Residues: CASSLIGNMADAATNEKLFF.

The rearrangement joins TRBV5-6 to TRBJ2-1; a possible D gene is TRBD2 (5 bases). V was pared by 7 bases and J by 8 bases, with 22 bases between. CDR1 is SGHDT and CDR2 is YYEEEE in the germline V gene. CDR3 size: 15 residues. The CDR3 loop is CASAPLEKIGDEQFF. In DNA form, the CDR3 reads TGTGCCAGCGCTCCACTAGAGAAGATAGGCGATGAGCAGTTCTTC.

The CDR3, as DNA: TGTGCCAGCAGTGCACAGGACAGTGAGGACACTGAAGCTTTCTTT. Amino acid sequence: CASSAQDSEDTEAFF. The rearrangement joins TRBV12-3 or TRBV12-4 to TRBJ1-1; a weak D match, TRBD1 (6 bases). V shed 5 bases and J shed 3 bases, with 16 bases lying between them. This CDR3 is built from 15 residues.

This sequence joins TRBV7-8 and TRBJ1-1, with 7 bases fitting TRBD1. Unmatched junction bases numbered 9, after V lost 5 bases and J lost 0 bases. The germline gives CDR1 SGHVS, CDR2 FQNEAQ. The length of the CDR3 is 16 residues. In DNA form, the CDR3 reads TGTGCCAGCAGCCTCCGATCGACAGGGCTGAACACTGAAGCTTTCTTT. It yields the protein CASSLRSTGLNTEAFF.

The chain carries TRBV29-1 and TRBJ1-2, with 9 bases lining up with TRBD1. The CDR3 is 14 residues long. The V gene end was trimmed by 7 bases and the J gene end by 0 bases; junction bases not matched to a gene: 6. Germline V gene data show CDR1 as SQVTM and CDR2 as ANQGSEA. The CDR3 DNA sequence: TGCAGCGACAGGTACAGGGGGCCTAACTATGGCTACACCTTC. Its translation is CSDRYRGPNYGYTF.

J is TRBJ2-1 and V is TRBV11-2; D is unclear. Germline values: CDR1 SGHAT, CDR2 FQNNGV. The CDR3 has 14 amino acids. V shed 0 bases and J shed 6 bases, with 9 bases lying between them. CDR3 sequence reads: CASSLEADGNEQFF. For the CDR3, the DNA is TGTGCCAGCAGCTTAGAGGCCGATGGCAATGAGCAGTTCTTC.

Worth noting for this clonotype: One end of the junction fails to match germline, which may point to a read error. The chain is built from TRBV6-6 and TRBJ1-3; no clear D gene. The germline V gene encodes CDR1 MNHNY and CDR2 SVGAGI (reference sequence). The CDR3 is made up of 13 amino acids. CDR3 residues: CVSSFGSGNTIYF. CDR3 nucleotides: TGTGTCAGCAGTTTTGGCTCTGGAAACACCATATATTTT.

This chain connects TRBV11-2 to TRBJ2-3, with 7 bases identical to TRBD1. This CDR3 region has 16 residues. The V and J ends lost 8 bases and 3 bases, in that order; junction bases with no gene match: 14. CDR1 is SGHAT, CDR2 FQNNGV, per germline. In DNA form, the CDR3 reads TGTGCCAGCGGGACCCTACCAGGGGGAAGAACAGATACGCAGTATTTT. As protein: CASGTLPGGRTDTQYF.

The chain combines TRBV2 with TRBJ2-7; 7 bases are shared with TRBD2. The trim removed 6 bases at V and 4 bases at J, leaving 9 bases unmatched. The germline gives CDR1 SNHLY, CDR2 FYNNEI. The CDR3 contains 14 residues. The CDR3 loop reads CASRDWGGLYEQYF. The CDR3 nucleotides are TGTGCCAGCAGGGACTGGGGAGGGTTGTACGAGCAGTACTTC. Filled out from reference TRBV2 and TRBJ2-7, the complete variable domain reads EPEVTQTPSHQVTQMGQEVILRCVPISNHLYFYWYRQILGQKVEFLVSFYNNEISEKSEIFDDQFSVERPDGSNFTLKIRSTKLEDSAMYFCASRDWGGLYEQYFGPGTRLTVT.